This TCR beta chain is from a study of CD8 T cells in ankylosing spondylitis. Study-level results: Seemingly distinctive of ankylosing spondylitis blood was a TCR beta motif formed by eight highly homologous variants.

Concerning this clonotype: The antigen remains undetermined.

It was by quantitative 5'-RACE with molecular barcodes that TCR beta libraries were made. Via MiXCR, TCRdb re-called the 5' RACE reads, giving one row per CDR3 protein. Among more than 300,000 distinct CDR3 sequences listed, approximately 8% were seen once. Sequencing was performed on blood, either unsorted or a sorted T cell fraction (not recorded which). This TCR came from a male donor with ankylosing spondylitis.

CDR3 loop: CASSYRGIGTQYF. The DNA for the CDR3 is TGTGCCAGCAGCTACAGGGGGATCGGGACCCAGTACTTC. This chain connects TRBV12-3 or TRBV12-4 to TRBJ2-5; the match to TRBD1 covers 8 bases. After removal of 6 bases from V and 7 bases from J, the junction contained 7 bases not matched to a gene. The length of the CDR3 is 13 residues.